This entry lists 16 T cell receptor beta chains sequenced from one sample in a study of response to subunit inactivated influenza vaccine. Via MiXCR, TCRdb re-called the RT-PCR reads, giving one row per CDR3 protein. Of some 500,000 distinct CDR3 sequences listed, 10% to 15% are singletons. Sequenced material: PBMCs from blood, taken more than 35 days after vaccination. Receptors originate from a man in his forties or fifties who received an inactivated influenza vaccine.

The chain employs TRBV5-1 and TRBJ1-1; 7 bases are shared with TRBD1. Trimming removed 4 bases from V and 3 bases from J; junction bases left unmatched: 9. Germline lookup yields CDR1 SGHRS and CDR2 YFSETQ. The CDR3 consists of 15 residues. The CDR3 coding sequence is TGCGCCAGCAGCCCCAGGGGGGGCAGATACACTGAAGCTTTCTTT. Its protein product is CASSPRGGRYTEAFF.

This chain connects TRBV28 to TRBJ2-1; the match to TRBD2 covers 14 bases. Germline V gene sequence: CDR1 MDHEN, CDR2 SYDVKM. J lost 15 bases, V lost 6 bases, and 13 bases had no gene match. The CDR3 runs to 15 residues. CDR3 in amino acids: CASSYQTSGRAGGFF. The CDR3 region has the DNA TGTGCCAGCAGCTACCAGACTAGCGGGAGGGCCGGAGGGTTCTTC.

This chain links TRBV7-3 with TRBJ2-3, with TRBD2 matching 7 bases. The CDR3 extends over 14 amino acids. V lost 6 bases and J lost 1; bases outside the gene matches: 4. Germline assignment: CDR1 SGHTA and CDR2 FQGTGA. The CDR3 spells CASSMAGGTDTQYF. The CDR3 coding sequence is TGTGCCAGCAGTATGGCGGGGGGCACAGATACGCAGTATTTT.

This clonotype has just a few counts. The chain has TRBV6-1 and TRBJ2-2; the D is unclear. The ends were cut back, 5 bases at V and 5 bases at J, with 12 bases in the middle. CDR1 and CDR2 from the germline V gene are MNHNS and SASEGT. This CDR3 is 14 amino acids long. In DNA, the CDR3 is TGTGCCAGCAGTACAAGGCAGGAAACCGGGGAGCTGTTTTTT. Translation gives CASSTRQETGELFF.

This clonotype was seen only a few times. The rearrangement links TRBV12-3 or TRBV12-4 to TRBJ1-1; 7 bases fit TRBD1. V was pared by 7 bases and J by 3 bases, with 11 bases of the junction left unmatched. This CDR3 has 15 residues. The CDR3 spells CASNSLTGRDTEAFF. CDR3 nucleotide sequence: TGTGCCAGCAACTCCCTGACAGGGAGGGACACTGAAGCTTTCTTT.

The V gene is TRBV7-3, the J gene TRBJ2-3; TRBD1 matches 7 bases. V was clipped by 5 bases and J by 6 bases; unmatched bases: 5. Germline CDR1 SGHTA, CDR2 FQGTGA. The CDR3 covers 13 residues. CDR3 coding DNA: TGTGCCAGCAGCCAGGTACAGGGGGATACGCAGTATTTT. Its translation is CASSQVQGDTQYF. Complete variable domain (other parts from reference TRBV7-3 and TRBJ2-3): GAGVSQTPSNKVTEKGKYVELRCDPISGHTALYWYRQSLGQGPEFLIYFQGTGAADDSGLPNDRFFAVRPEGSVSTLKIQRTERGDSAVYLCASSQVQGDTQYFGPGTRLTVL.

This clonotype has more than one count but fewer than ten. This chain uses TRBV5-1 with TRBJ2-1; possible D gene TRBD2, 6 bases. Germline values: CDR1 SGHRS, CDR2 YFSETQ. The CDR3 sequence is 15 residues long. V was clipped by 0 bases and J by 7 bases, with 14 bases between them. CDR3 amino acids: CASSLVAGLLNEQFF. CDR3 DNA sequence: TGCGCCAGCAGCTTGGTGGCGGGGCTTCTGAATGAGCAGTTCTTC.

The chain carries TRBV9 and TRBJ1-1; D might be TRBD1 (5 bases). The CDR3 covers 14 residues. Germline values: CDR1 SGDLS, CDR2 YYNGEE. Trimming cost V 4 bases and J 4 bases, with 14 bases left between them. This CDR3 reads CASSPGGEGTEAFF. In DNA form, the CDR3 reads TGTGCCAGCAGCCCGGGGGGGGAGGGCACTGAAGCTTTCTTT.

This clonotype has at least ten counts. The chain couples TRBV7-2 to TRBJ2-7; a weak D match, TRBD2 (6 bases). The germline gives CDR1 SGHTA, CDR2 FQGNSA. Trimming cost V 4 bases and J 2 bases, with 18 bases left between them. CDR3 length: 16 residues. The CDR3 protein is CASSSYFGLRTYEQYF. The CDR3 DNA follows: TGTGCCAGCAGCTCCTACTTCGGACTACGAACCTACGAGCAGTACTTC.

The V gene is TRBV20-1, the J gene TRBJ2-7; no clear D. This CDR3 is 13 amino acids long. CDR1 is DFQATT, CDR2 SNEGSKA, per germline (reference sequence). V was trimmed by 1 base and J by 1 base, leaving 8 bases between them. CDR3 DNA: TGCAGTGCTAGAGTATACAGTTCCTACGAGCAGTACTTC. Its protein is CSARVYSSYEQYF.

In its sample, this clonotype was seen a few times. This chain joins TRBV10-3 and TRBJ2-1, with D maybe TRBD1 (6 bases). Germline V gene sequence: CDR1 ENHRY, CDR2 SYGVKD. With 3 bases removed from V and 4 bases from J, the gap between germline ends came to 13 bases. CDR3 length: 15 amino acids. CDR3 loop: CAISDWQDSYNEQFF. The CDR3 bases are TGTGCCATCAGTGATTGGCAGGACAGTTACAATGAGCAGTTCTTC.

This clonotype was seen many times. This rearrangement joins TRBV5-8 to TRBJ2-3; TRBD1 might be the D (5 bases). This CDR3 is built from 15 residues. V lost 4 bases and J 4 bases, leaving 16 bases between the germline ends. CDR1 and CDR2 from the germline V gene are SGHTS and YDEGEE. The CDR3 nucleotides are TGTGCCAGCAGCCACCGACAGTATGGCGCAGATACGCAGTATTTT. This translates into CASSHRQYGADTQYF.

V and J are TRBV4-1 and TRBJ2-7, with TRBD1 matching over 7 bases. This CDR3 is built from 18 residues. The trim removed 0 bases at V and 3 bases at J, leaving 14 bases unmatched. Per germline, CDR1 MGHRA and CDR2 YSYEKL. The CDR3 nucleotides are TGCGCCAGCAGCCAAGAGGGGCCAGCGACAGGGAAGTTCTACGAGCAGTACTTC. Translating gives CASSQEGPATGKFYEQYF.

In its sample, this clonotype was seen a few times. The chain uses TRBV5-1 and TRBJ2-5; D gene unclear. The CDR3 length is 13 residues. CDR1 and CDR2 from the germline V gene are SGHRS and YFSETQ. Trimming took off 5 bases at V and 5 bases at J, with 13 bases between the two ends. The DNA for the CDR3 is TGCGCCAGCAGTACCTCAGGTGCGGAGACCCAGTACTTC. It codes for CASSTSGAETQYF.

Only a few counts were recorded for this clonotype. DNA of the CDR3: TGTGCCAGCAGCCAAGATTCGTTCAGGGACAGGGCCCTAGAGAGCTCCTACAATGAGCAGTTCTTC. Amino acids: CASSQDSFRDRALESSYNEQFF. The chain combines TRBV4-2 with TRBJ2-1; 9 positions match TRBD1. This CDR3 spans 22 amino acids. The ends lost 0 bases at V and 0 bases at J; junction bases unmatched: 18. Germline-derived CDR1 and CDR2 are LGHNA and YNFKEQ.

This clonotype was seen more than once but under ten times. The J gene is TRBJ2-7, the V gene TRBV6-2 or TRBV6-3; the D gene is possibly TRBD1 (5 bases). V was cut by 2 bases and J by 5 bases, with 16 bases left in between. In germline, CDR1 is MNHEY, CDR2 SVGEGT. This CDR3 is built from 15 residues. CDR3 in DNA: TGTGCCAGCAGTTACAGGGGAACGGTGGTCGACGAGCAGTACTTC. Translated: CASSYRGTVVDEQYF.